Listed below are T cell receptor beta chains from one sample, sequenced in a study of low-dose radiotherapy and immunotherapy resistance in tumors. TCRdb re-analysed the reads in MiXCR, keeping a single row per CDR3 protein. The data show around 60,000 distinct CDR3 sequences, 20% to 25% seen once. The sample in question was PBMCs, obtained after low-dose radiotherapy plus immunotherapy. The receptors were sampled from a male donor with prostate cancer. The CDR3 runs from the conserved cysteine through the conserved F or W. Each record gives: V gene, J gene, CDR3 protein.

TRBV28	TRBJ2-1	CASSLTSVGLFF
TRBV6-2/TRBV6-3	TRBJ2-3	CASSERGGTDTQYF
TRBV12-3/TRBV12-4	TRBJ2-7	CASRDTRDNSYEQYF
TRBV10-3	TRBJ1-5	CATLPGQPQHF
TRBV18	TRBJ2-7	CASSLSSRSYEQYF
TRBV20-1	TRBJ2-1	CSARPPGLRGNNEQFF
TRBV5-6	TRBJ2-2	CASSWRQSTGELFF
TRBV2	TRBJ2-1	CASKGPSEEQFF
TRBV5-3	TRBJ2-1	CASSSQPVGAYNEQFF
TRBV7-9	TRBJ1-4	CASSVNTPGQGAEKLFF
TRBV14	TRBJ2-7	CASGTGVGTYELYF
TRBV5-1	TRBJ1-6	CASSKGQGNSPLHF
TRBV5-4	TRBJ2-5	CASSSREGKETQYF
TRBV12-3/TRBV12-4	TRBJ2-1	CACSLDRGSCNEQFF
TRBV5-4	TRBJ2-5	CASSLGRGQGAQYF